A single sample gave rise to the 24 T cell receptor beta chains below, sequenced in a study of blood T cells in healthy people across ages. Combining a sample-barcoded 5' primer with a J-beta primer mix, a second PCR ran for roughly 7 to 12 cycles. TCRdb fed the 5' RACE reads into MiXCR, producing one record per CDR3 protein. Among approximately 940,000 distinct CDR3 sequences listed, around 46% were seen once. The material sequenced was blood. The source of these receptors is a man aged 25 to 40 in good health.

CDR3 residues: CASSPPSKDEQFF. The CDR3 nucleotides are TGTGCCAGCAGCCCCCCCTCCAAGGATGAGCAGTTCTTC. The chain has TRBV13 and TRBJ2-1, with D hard to call. The ends were cut back, 5 bases at V and 8 bases at J, with 13 bases in the middle. Per the germline V gene, CDR1 is PRHDT and CDR2 is FYEKMQ (reference sequence). The CDR3 is made up of 13 amino acids. The full variable domain, with the rest looked up from reference TRBV13 and TRBJ2-1, is AAGVIQSPRHLIKEKRETATLKCYPIPRHDTVYWYQQGPGQDPQFLISFYEKMQSDKGSIPDRFSAQQFSDYHSELNMSSLELGDSALYFCASSPPSKDEQFFGPGTRLTVL.

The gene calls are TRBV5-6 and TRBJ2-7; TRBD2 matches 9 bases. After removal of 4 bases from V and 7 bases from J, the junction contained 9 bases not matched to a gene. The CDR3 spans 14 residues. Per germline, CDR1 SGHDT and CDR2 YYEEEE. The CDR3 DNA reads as TGTGCCAGCAGCGCGGGGGGGTTCTACAATGAGCAGTACTTC. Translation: CASSAGGFYNEQYF.

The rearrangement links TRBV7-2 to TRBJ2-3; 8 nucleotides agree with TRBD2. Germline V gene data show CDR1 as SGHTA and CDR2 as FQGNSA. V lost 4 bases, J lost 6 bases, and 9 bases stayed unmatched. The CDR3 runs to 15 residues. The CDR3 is CASSSGTGGRDTQYF. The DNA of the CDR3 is TGTGCCAGCAGCTCGGGGACGGGGGGGCGGGATACGCAGTATTTT. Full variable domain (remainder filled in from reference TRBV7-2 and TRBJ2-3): GAGVSQSPSNKVTEKGKDVELRCDPISGHTALYWYRQSLGQGLEFLIYFQGNSAPDKSGLPSDRFSAERTGGSVSTLTIQRTQQEDSAVYLCASSSGTGGRDTQYFGPGTRLTVL.

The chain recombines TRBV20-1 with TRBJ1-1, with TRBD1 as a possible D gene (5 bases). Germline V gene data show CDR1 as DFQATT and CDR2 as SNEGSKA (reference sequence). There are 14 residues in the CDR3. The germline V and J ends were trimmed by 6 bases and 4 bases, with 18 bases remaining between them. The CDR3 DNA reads TGCAGTGCAACCGGGACCACAGTTTTCACTGAAGCTTTCTTT. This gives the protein CSATGTTVFTEAFF.

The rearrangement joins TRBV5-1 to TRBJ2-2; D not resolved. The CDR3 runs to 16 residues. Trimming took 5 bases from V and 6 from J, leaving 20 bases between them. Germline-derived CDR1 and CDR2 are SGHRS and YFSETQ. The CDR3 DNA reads TGCGCCAGCAGTACTCCGGCACGGAGAGCCTCCGGGGAGCTGTTTTTT. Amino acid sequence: CASSTPARRASGELFF.

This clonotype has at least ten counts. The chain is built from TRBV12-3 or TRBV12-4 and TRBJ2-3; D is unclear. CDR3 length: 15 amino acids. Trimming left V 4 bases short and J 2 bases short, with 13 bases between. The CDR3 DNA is TGTGCCAGCAGTTCCCAGGTGAGCAACACAGATACGCAGTATTTT. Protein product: CASSSQVSNTDTQYF.

DNA of the CDR3: TGTGCCAGCCGCAAAGGGGAGTCCTATGGCTACACCTTC. It specifies CASRKGESYGYTF. The chain employs TRBV27 and TRBJ1-2, with TRBD1 as a possible D gene (5 bases). The CDR3 consists of 13 residues. The V end lost 8 bases, the J end lost 4 bases, and 14 bases lay between the germline ends. The germline V gene has CDR1 MNHEY and CDR2 SMNVEV (reference sequence).

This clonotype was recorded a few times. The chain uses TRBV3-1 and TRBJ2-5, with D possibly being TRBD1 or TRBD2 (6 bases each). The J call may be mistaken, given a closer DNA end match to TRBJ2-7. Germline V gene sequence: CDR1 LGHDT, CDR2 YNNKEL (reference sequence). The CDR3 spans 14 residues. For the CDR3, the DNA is TGTGCCAGCAGCCCCCTAGTCGGGGGCAGCGAGCAGTACTTC. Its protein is CASSPLVGGSEQYF.

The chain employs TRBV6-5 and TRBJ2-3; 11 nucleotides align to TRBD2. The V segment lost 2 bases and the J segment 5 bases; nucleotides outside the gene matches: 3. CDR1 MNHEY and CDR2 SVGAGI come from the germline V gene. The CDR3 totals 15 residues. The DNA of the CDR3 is TGTGCCAGCAGTTACGAAACTAGCGGGGGAGATACGCAGTATTTT. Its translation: CASSYETSGGDTQYF.

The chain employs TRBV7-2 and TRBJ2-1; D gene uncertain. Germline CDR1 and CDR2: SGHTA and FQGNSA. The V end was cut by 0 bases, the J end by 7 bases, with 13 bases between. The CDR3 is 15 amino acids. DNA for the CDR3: TGTGCCAGCAGCTTAGCGACGAACCCTATGAATGAGCAGTTCTTC. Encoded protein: CASSLATNPMNEQFF.

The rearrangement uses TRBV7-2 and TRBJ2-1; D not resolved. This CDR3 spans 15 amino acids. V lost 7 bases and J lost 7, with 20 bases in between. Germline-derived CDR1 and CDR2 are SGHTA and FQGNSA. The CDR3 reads CASTKTIAVGNEQFF. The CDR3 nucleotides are TGTGCCAGCACAAAAACGATAGCCGTGGGGAATGAGCAGTTCTTC.

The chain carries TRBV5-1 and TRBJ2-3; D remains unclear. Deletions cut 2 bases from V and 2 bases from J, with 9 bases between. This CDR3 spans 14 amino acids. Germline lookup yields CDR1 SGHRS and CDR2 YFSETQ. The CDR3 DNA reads TGCGCCAGCAGCTTATCACACCCCACAGATACGCAGTATTTT. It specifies CASSLSHPTDTQYF.

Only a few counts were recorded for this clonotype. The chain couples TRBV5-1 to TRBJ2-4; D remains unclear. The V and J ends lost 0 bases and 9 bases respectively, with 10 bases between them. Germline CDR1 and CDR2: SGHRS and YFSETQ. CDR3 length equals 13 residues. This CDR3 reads CASSLGFGRIQYF. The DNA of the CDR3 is TGCGCCAGCAGCTTGGGCTTCGGGCGCATTCAGTACTTC. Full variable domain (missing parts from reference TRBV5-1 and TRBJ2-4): KAGVTQTPRYLIKTRGQQVTLSCSPISGHRSVSWYQQTPGQGLQFLFEYFSETQRNKGNFPGRFSGRQFSNSRSEMNVSTLELGDSALYLCASSLGFGRIQYFGAGTRLSVL.

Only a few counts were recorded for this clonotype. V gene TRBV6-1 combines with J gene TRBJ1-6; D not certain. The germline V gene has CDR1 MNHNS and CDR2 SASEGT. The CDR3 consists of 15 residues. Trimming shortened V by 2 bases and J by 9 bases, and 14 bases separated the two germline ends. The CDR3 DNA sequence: TGTGCCAGCAGTGAAATCGGAGGGCGCGGTTCACCCCTCCACTTT. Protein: CASSEIGGRGSPLHF.

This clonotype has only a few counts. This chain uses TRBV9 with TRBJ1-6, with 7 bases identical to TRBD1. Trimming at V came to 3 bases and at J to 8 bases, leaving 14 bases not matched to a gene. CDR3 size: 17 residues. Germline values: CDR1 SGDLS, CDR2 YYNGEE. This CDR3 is CASSGRSPGTADSPLHF. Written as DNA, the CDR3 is TGTGCCAGCAGCGGTAGATCTCCCGGGACAGCTGATTCACCCCTCCACTTT.

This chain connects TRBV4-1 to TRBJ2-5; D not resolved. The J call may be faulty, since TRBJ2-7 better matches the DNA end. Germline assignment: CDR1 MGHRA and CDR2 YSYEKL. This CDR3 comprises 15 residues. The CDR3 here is CASSPLGSLSGEQYF. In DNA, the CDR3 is TGCGCCAGCAGCCCCCTGGGGTCGCTGTCGGGCGAGCAGTACTTC.

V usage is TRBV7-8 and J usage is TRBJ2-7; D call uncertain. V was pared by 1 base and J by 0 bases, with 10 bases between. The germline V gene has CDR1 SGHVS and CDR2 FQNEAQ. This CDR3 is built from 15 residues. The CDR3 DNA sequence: TGTGCCAGCAGCTTAGAGTCAGGCCGCTCCTACGAGCAGTACTTC. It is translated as CASSLESGRSYEQYF.

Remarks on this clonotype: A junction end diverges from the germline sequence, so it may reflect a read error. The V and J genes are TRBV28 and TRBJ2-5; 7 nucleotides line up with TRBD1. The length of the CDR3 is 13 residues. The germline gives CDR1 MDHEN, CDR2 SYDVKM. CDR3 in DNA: TGTGCCTGCAGTACGGGACAGAATAACGGGCAGTACTTC. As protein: CACSTGQNNGQYF. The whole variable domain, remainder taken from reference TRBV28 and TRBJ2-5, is DVKVTQSSRYLVKRTGEKVFLECVQDMDHENMFWYRQDPGLGLRLIYFSYDVKMKEKGDIPEGYSVSREKKERFSLILESASTNQTSMYLCACSTGQNNGQYFGPGTRLLVL.

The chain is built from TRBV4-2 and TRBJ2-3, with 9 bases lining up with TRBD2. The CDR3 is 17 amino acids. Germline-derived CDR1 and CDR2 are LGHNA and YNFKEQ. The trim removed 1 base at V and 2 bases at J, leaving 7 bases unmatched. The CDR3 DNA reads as TGTGCCAGCAGCCAAGGGGCTAGCGGGGAACTCACAGATACGCAGTATTTT. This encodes CASSQGASGELTDTQYF.

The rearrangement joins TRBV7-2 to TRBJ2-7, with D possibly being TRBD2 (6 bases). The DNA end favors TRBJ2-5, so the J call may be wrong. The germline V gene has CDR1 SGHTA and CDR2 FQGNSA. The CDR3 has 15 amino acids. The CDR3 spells CASRVVAVDTGTQYF. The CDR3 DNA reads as TGTGCCAGCAGGGTAGTAGCGGTTGATACAGGGACCCAGTACTTC.

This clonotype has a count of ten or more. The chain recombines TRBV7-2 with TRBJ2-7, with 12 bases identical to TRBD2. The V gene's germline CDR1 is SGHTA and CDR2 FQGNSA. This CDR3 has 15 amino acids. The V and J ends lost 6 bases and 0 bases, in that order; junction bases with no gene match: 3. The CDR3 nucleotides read TGTGCCAGCAGTTCACTAGCGGGGGGCTCCTACGAGCAGTACTTC. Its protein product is CASSSLAGGSYEQYF.

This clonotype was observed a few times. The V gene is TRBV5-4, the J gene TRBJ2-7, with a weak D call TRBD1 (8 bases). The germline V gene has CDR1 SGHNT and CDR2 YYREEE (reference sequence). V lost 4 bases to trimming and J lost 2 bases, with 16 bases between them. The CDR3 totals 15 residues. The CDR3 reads CASSISTGGAYEQYF. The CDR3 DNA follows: TGTGCCAGCAGCATCTCCACAGGGGGGGCCTACGAGCAGTACTTC.

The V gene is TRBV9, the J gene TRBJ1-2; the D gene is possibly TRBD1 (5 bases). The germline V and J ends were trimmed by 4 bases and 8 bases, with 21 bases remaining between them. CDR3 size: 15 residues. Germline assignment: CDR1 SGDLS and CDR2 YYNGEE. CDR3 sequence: CASSPRGGGWKGYTF. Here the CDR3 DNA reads TGTGCCAGCAGCCCCCGGGGGGGAGGGTGGAAAGGCTACACCTTC.

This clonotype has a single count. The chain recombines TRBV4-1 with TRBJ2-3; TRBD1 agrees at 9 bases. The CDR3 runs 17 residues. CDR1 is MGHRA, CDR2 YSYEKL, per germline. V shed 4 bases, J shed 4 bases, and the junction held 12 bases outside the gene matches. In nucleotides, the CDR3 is TGCGCCAGCAGCCTCTTTTCCGGGACAGGGACCCCAGATACGCAGTATTTT. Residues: CASSLFSGTGTPDTQYF.